A single sample is the source of the 3 T cell receptor beta chains below, sequenced in a study of metastatic and nonmetastatic thyroid tumors. TCRdb used MiXCR to call clones anew from the PCR reads. The sample consists of more than 35,000 clones, 17% of them appearing once. Until they underwent thyroid surgery, no patient had received any treatment. The sample consisted of blood. These receptors all stem from a male donor with papillary thyroid cancer or a benign thyroid nodule (not recorded which). Some clones in this sample may be carry-over from other donors' samples.

By share, this clone counts as medium-sized. The chain combines TRBV6-1 with TRBJ2-7, with 8 bases lining up with TRBD1. From germline, CDR1 is MNHNS and CDR2 SASEGT. CDR3 length: 15 amino acids. V trimming: 5 bases; J trimming: 5 bases; junction bases outside the gene matches: 11. The CDR3 DNA follows: TGTGCCAGCAGTTCCCGACAGGGGAATACCCACGAGCAGTACTTC. It encodes CASSSRQGNTHEQYF.

This clone is medium-sized (0.01 to 0.1%) within its sample. The chain has TRBV6-1 and TRBJ2-2; 10 bases line up with TRBD1. This CDR3 spans 15 amino acids. CDR1 MNHNS and CDR2 SASEGT come from the germline V gene. The V segment lost 6 bases and the J segment 5 bases; nucleotides outside the gene matches: 6. The CDR3 DNA sequence: TGTGCCAGCAGGCCGGGACAGGGGATGACCGGGGAGCTGTTTTTT. It encodes CASRPGQGMTGELFF.

This clone was counted ten times or more. The sample has other DNA sequences that encode this CDR3 too. This sequence joins TRBV20-1 and TRBJ2-2, with 7 bases matching TRBD1. Trimming cost V 4 bases and J 2 bases; bases outside gene matches: 4. CDR3 length: 14 residues. Germline V lookup: CDR1 DFQATT, CDR2 SNEGSKA (reference sequence). The CDR3 region is CSATTGVNTGELFF. The CDR3 bases are TGCAGTGCTACTACAGGGGTCAACACCGGGGAGCTGTTTTTT.